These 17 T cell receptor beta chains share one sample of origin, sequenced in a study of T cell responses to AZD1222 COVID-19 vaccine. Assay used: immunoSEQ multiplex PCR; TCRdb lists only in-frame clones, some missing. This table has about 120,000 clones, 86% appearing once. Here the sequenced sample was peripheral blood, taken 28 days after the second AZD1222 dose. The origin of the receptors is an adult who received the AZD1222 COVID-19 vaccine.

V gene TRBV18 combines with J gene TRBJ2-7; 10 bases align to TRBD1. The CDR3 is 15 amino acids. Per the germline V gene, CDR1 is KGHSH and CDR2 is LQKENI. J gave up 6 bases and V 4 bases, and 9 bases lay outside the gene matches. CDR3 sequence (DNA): TGTGCCAGCTCACTCCCCGGGACAGGGGATATCGAGCAGTACTTC. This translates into CASSLPGTGDIEQYF.

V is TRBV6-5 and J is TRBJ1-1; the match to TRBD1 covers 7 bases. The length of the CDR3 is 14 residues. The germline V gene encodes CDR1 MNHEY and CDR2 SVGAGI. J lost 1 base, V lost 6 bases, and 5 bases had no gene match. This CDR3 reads CASSLTGPNTEAFF. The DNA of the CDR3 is TGTGCCAGCAGCTTGACAGGGCCGAACACTGAAGCTTTCTTT.

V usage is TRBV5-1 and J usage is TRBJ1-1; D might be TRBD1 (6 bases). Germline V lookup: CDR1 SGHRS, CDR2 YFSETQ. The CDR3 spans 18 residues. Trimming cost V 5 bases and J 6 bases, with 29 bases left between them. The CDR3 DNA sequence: TGCGCCAGCAGGGATACAGGGAGGACGGAGATAGGCCAGGCTGAAGCTTTCTTT. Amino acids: CASRDTGRTEIGQAEAFF.

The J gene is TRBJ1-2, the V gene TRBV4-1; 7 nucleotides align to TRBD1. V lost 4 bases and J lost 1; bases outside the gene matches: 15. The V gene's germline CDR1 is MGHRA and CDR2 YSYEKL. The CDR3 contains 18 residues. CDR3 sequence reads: CASSPFPGTASLNYGYTF. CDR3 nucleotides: TGCGCCAGCAGCCCTTTCCCCGGGACAGCCTCACTTAACTATGGCTACACCTTC.

DNA for the CDR3: TGTGCCAGTAGAGGGGCGGGCACAGATACGCAGTATTTT. Amino acid sequence: CASRGAGTDTQYF. The V call is TRBV19, the J call TRBJ2-3; D is possibly TRBD1 (5 bases). This CDR3 is 13 amino acids long. With 6 bases removed from V and 1 base from J, the gap between germline ends came to 8 bases. The V gene's germline CDR1 is LNHDA and CDR2 SQIVND (reference sequence).

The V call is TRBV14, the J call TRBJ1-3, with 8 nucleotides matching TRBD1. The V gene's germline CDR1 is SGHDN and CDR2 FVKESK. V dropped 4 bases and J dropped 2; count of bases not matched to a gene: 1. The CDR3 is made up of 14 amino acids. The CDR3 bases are TGTGCCAGCAGCCGGACAGGGACTGGAAACACCATATATTTT. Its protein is CASSRTGTGNTIYF.

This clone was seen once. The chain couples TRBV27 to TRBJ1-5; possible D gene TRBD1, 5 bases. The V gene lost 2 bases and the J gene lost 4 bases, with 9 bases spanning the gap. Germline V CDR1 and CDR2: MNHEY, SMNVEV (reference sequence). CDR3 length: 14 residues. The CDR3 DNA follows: TGTGCCAGCAGTTTACAGGGAACAAATCAGCCCCAGCATTTT. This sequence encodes CASSLQGTNQPQHF.

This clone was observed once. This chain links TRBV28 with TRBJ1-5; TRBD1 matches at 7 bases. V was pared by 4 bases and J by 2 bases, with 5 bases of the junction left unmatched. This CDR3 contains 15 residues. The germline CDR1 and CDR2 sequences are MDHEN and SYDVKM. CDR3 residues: CASSSTGVGNQPQHF. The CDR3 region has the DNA TGTGCCAGCAGTTCTACAGGGGTAGGCAATCAGCCCCAGCATTTT.

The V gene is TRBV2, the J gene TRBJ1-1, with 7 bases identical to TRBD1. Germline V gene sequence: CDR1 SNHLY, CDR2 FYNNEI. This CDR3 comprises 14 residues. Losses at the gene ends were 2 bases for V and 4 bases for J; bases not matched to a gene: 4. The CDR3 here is CASSEKGAGTEAFF. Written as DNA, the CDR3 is TGTGCCAGCAGTGAAAAGGGGGCAGGCACTGAAGCTTTCTTT.

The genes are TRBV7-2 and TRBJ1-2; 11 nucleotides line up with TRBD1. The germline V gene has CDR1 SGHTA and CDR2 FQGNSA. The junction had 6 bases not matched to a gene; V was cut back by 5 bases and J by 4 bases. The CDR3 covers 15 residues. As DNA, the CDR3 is TGTGCCAGCAGCCAACGGACAGGGGGCATCTATGGCTACACCTTC. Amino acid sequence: CASSQRTGGIYGYTF.

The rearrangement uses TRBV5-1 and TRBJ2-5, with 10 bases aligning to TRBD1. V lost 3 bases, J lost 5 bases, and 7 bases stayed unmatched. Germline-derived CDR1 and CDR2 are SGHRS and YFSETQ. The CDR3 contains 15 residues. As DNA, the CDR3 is TGCGCCAGCAGCTGGAGACCGGGACAGGGGGAGACCCAGTACTTC. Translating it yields CASSWRPGQGETQYF.

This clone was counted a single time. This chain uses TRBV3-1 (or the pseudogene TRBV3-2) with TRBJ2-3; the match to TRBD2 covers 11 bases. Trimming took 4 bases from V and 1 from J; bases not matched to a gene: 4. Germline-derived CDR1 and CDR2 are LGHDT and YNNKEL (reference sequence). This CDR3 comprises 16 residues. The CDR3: CASSPGLAGGTDTQYF. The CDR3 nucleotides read TGTGCCAGCAGCCCTGGACTAGCGGGCGGCACAGATACGCAGTATTTT.

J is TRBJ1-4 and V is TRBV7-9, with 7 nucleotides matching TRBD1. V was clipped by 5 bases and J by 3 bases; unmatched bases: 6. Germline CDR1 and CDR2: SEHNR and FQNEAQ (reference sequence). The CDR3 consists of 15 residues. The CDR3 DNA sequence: TGTGCCAGCAGCCGTCTCGGGACAGCTAATGAAAAACTGTTTTTT. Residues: CASSRLGTANEKLFF.

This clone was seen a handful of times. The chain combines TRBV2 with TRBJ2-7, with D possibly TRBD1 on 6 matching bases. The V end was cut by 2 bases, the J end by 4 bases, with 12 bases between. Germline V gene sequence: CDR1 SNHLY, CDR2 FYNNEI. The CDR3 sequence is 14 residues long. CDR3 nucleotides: TGTGCCAGCAGTGAAAGGGGGACCGTATACGAGCAGTACTTC. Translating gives CASSERGTVYEQYF.

The CDR3 DNA follows: TGTGCCAGTACCAATGGAGAGACCCAGTACTTC. Translating gives CASTNGETQYF. The chain carries TRBV19 and TRBJ2-5; D is unresolved. Germline V gives CDR1 LNHDA, CDR2 SQIVND (reference sequence). The V end was cut by 7 bases, the J end by 4 bases, with 7 bases between. CDR3 length: 11 amino acids.

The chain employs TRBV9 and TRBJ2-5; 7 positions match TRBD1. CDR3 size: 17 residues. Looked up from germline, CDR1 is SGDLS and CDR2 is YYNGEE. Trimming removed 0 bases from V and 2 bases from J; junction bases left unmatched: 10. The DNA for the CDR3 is TGTGCCAGCAGCGTAGGGGCAGCAGGGGGACCTCAAGAGACCCAGTACTTC. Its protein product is CASSVGAAGGPQETQYF.

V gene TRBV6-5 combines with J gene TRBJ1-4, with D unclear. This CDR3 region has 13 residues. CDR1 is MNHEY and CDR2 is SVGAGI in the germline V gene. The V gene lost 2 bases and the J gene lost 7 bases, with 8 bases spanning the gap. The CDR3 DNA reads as TGTGCCAGCAGTTACGATCTCGGTGAAAAACTGTTTTTT. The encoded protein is CASSYDLGEKLFF.